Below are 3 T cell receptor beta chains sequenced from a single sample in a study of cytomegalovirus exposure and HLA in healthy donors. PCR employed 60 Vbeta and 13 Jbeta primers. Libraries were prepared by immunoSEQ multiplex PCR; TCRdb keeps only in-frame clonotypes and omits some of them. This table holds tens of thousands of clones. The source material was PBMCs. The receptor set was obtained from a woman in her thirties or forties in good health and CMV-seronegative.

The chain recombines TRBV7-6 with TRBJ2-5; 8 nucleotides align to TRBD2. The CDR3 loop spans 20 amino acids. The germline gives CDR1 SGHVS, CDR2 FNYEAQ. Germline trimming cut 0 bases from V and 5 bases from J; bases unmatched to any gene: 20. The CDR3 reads CASSLALGSVLGLAVETQYF. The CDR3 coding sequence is TGTGCCAGCAGCTTAGCGCTAGGTTCGGTATTAGGACTAGCTGTCGAGACCCAGTACTTC. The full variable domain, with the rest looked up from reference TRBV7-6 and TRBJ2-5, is GAGVSQSPRYKVTKRGQDVALRCDPISGHVSLYWYRQALGQGPEFLTYFNYEAQQDKSGLPNDRFSAERPEGSISTLTIQRTEQRDSAMYRCASSLALGSVLGLAVETQYFGPGTRLLVL.

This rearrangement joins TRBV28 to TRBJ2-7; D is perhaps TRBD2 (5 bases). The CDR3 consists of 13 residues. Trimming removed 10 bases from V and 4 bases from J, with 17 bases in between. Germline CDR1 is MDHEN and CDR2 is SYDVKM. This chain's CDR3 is CATRGGWEYEQYF. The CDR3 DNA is TGTGCCACCCGAGGCGGCTGGGAGTACGAGCAGTACTTC.

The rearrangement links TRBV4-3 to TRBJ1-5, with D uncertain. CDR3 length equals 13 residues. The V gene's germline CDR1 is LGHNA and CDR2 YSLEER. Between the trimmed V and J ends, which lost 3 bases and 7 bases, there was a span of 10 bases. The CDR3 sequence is CASSQEGRQPQHF. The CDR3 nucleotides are TGCGCCAGCAGCCAGGAGGGTCGGCAGCCCCAGCATTTT.